Shown below are 8 T cell receptor beta chains from a single sample sequenced in a study of blood T cell repertoires in COVID-19. Method: immunoSEQ multiplex PCR; TCRdb's copy keeps in-frame clones and lacks some. The data contain some 190,000 clones, 84% of them seen just once; the ten biggest clones take up more than 4.5%. The sequencing sample was made of peripheral blood. Every receptor here comes from a woman in her seventies with active or convalescent COVID-19.

With respect to this clone: The junction shows a germline mismatch at one end, possibly a read error. The rearrangement joins TRBV29-1 to TRBJ1-4, with D possibly TRBD1 on 6 matching bases. The CDR3 has 12 amino acids. CDR1 and CDR2 (germline): SQVTM, ANQGSEA. The CDR3: CSVEAGGKRRLF. CDR3 DNA: TGCAGCGTTGAAGCTGGGGGCAAACGCCGGCTATTT. The full variable domain, in which reference TRBV29-1 and TRBJ1-4 provide the parts outside the CDR3, is SAVISQKPSRDICQRGTSLTIQCQVDSQVTMMFWYRQQPGQSLTLIATANQGSEATYESGFVIDKFPISRPNLTFSTLTVSNMSPEDSSIYLCSVEAGGKRRLFGSGTQLSVL.

The chain joins TRBV28 to TRBJ2-7, with 10 bases aligning to TRBD1. V trimming: 7 bases; J trimming: 4 bases; junction bases outside the gene matches: 7. Per germline, CDR1 MDHEN and CDR2 SYDVKM. The CDR3 spans 14 residues. The CDR3 spells CASNQRQGAYEQYF. The CDR3 nucleotides are TGTGCCAGCAATCAACGACAGGGGGCATACGAGCAGTACTTC. The full variable domain, with the rest looked up from reference TRBV28 and TRBJ2-7, is DVKVTQSSRYLVKRTGEKVFLECVQDMDHENMFWYRQDPGLGLRLIYFSYDVKMKEKGDIPEGYSVSREKKERFSLILESASTNQTSMYLCASNQRQGAYEQYFGPGTRLTVT.

V and J are TRBV6-2 or TRBV6-3 and TRBJ2-7, with TRBD2 matching 7 bases. The CDR3 consists of 14 residues. Germline assignment: CDR1 MNHEY and CDR2 SVGEGT. With V trimmed by 5 bases and J by 7 bases, 11 bases remained unmatched. The CDR3 reads CASSTPAGAREQYF. CDR3 sequence (DNA): TGTGCCAGCAGTACCCCCGCGGGAGCGCGGGAGCAGTACTTC.

This clone was recorded once. The chain links TRBV6-5 to TRBJ2-7, with 8 bases lining up with TRBD2. This CDR3 comprises 14 residues. The germline gives CDR1 MNHEY, CDR2 SVGAGI. After removal of 8 bases from V and 4 bases from J, the junction contained 10 bases not matched to a gene. CDR3 in amino acids: CASRWASGPYEQYF. For the CDR3, the DNA is TGTGCCAGCCGGTGGGCTAGCGGGCCTTACGAGCAGTACTTC.

V is TRBV24-1 and J is TRBJ1-5; the D is unclear. This CDR3 is 15 amino acids long. The V gene's germline CDR1 is KGHDR and CDR2 SFDVKD. Trimming pared 4 bases from V and 5 bases from J, leaving 14 bases between. The CDR3 is CATSDSGSGHQPQHF. The CDR3 DNA follows: TGTGCCACCAGTGACTCGGGATCTGGGCATCAGCCCCAGCATTTT.

The chain employs TRBV30 and TRBJ2-7, with D tentatively TRBD2 (6 bases). The CDR3 loop spans 12 amino acids. Germline values: CDR1 GTSNPN, CDR2 SVGIG (reference sequence). Trimming left V 2 bases short and J 6 bases short, with 11 bases between. CDR3 nucleotide sequence: TGTGCCTGGAGTCCCGTGGGGGGCGAGCAGTACTTC. As protein: CAWSPVGGEQYF.

This sequence joins TRBV5-1 and TRBJ1-1; D is unclear. This CDR3 region has 16 residues. V was trimmed by 7 bases and J by 1 base, leaving 20 bases between them. Germline CDR1 and CDR2: SGHRS and YFSETQ. The CDR3 here is CASVYGLREGNTEAFF. CDR3 DNA: TGCGCCAGCGTATACGGCTTGAGAGAGGGGAACACTGAAGCTTTCTTT.

This clone turned up a few times. The V call is TRBV10-3, the J call TRBJ2-3, with D possibly TRBD1 on 6 matching bases. The germline gives CDR1 ENHRY, CDR2 SYGVKD. V was cut by 3 bases and J by 5 bases, with 18 bases left in between. The length of the CDR3 is 16 residues. The CDR3: CAISDADGQRKDTQYF. CDR3 in DNA: TGTGCCATCAGTGACGCGGATGGACAGAGAAAAGATACGCAGTATTTT.